This T cell receptor beta chain originates from a study of T cells in Graves' hyperthyroidism and ophthalmopathy. Study overall: Specimen type is peripheral blood, collected at initial diagnosis prior to any treatment. General observations from the study: Peripheral blood also featured most of the thyroid clonotypes expanded above 0.001.

CDR3 size: 13 residues. Trimming took off 4 bases at V and 5 bases at J, with 12 bases between the two ends. CDR1 is SEHNR and CDR2 is FQNEAQ in the germline V gene (reference sequence). This clonotype came up a few times. Antigen unknown. RNA transcripts gave rise to amplified TCR beta CDR3 regions. First-round RT-PCR targeting the TCR CDR3 was performed with the HTBI primer set. TCRdb re-derived calls from the multiplex PCR reads in MiXCR, one entry per CDR3 protein. Of 490,000 or so distinct CDR3 sequences detected, 22% appear once; the ten largest clones hold about 53%. Those patients with uncontrolled infection, other autoimmune disease, pregnancy or lactation were excluded.

The origin of this receptor is a woman aged 70-85 years with Graves' ophthalmopathy. Material: blood. The gene calls are TRBV7-9 and TRBJ2-7; no definite D call. In DNA form, the CDR3 reads TGTGCCAGCAGCTCCAACAATTACCACGAGCAGTACTTC. Amino acid sequence: CASSSNNYHEQYF.